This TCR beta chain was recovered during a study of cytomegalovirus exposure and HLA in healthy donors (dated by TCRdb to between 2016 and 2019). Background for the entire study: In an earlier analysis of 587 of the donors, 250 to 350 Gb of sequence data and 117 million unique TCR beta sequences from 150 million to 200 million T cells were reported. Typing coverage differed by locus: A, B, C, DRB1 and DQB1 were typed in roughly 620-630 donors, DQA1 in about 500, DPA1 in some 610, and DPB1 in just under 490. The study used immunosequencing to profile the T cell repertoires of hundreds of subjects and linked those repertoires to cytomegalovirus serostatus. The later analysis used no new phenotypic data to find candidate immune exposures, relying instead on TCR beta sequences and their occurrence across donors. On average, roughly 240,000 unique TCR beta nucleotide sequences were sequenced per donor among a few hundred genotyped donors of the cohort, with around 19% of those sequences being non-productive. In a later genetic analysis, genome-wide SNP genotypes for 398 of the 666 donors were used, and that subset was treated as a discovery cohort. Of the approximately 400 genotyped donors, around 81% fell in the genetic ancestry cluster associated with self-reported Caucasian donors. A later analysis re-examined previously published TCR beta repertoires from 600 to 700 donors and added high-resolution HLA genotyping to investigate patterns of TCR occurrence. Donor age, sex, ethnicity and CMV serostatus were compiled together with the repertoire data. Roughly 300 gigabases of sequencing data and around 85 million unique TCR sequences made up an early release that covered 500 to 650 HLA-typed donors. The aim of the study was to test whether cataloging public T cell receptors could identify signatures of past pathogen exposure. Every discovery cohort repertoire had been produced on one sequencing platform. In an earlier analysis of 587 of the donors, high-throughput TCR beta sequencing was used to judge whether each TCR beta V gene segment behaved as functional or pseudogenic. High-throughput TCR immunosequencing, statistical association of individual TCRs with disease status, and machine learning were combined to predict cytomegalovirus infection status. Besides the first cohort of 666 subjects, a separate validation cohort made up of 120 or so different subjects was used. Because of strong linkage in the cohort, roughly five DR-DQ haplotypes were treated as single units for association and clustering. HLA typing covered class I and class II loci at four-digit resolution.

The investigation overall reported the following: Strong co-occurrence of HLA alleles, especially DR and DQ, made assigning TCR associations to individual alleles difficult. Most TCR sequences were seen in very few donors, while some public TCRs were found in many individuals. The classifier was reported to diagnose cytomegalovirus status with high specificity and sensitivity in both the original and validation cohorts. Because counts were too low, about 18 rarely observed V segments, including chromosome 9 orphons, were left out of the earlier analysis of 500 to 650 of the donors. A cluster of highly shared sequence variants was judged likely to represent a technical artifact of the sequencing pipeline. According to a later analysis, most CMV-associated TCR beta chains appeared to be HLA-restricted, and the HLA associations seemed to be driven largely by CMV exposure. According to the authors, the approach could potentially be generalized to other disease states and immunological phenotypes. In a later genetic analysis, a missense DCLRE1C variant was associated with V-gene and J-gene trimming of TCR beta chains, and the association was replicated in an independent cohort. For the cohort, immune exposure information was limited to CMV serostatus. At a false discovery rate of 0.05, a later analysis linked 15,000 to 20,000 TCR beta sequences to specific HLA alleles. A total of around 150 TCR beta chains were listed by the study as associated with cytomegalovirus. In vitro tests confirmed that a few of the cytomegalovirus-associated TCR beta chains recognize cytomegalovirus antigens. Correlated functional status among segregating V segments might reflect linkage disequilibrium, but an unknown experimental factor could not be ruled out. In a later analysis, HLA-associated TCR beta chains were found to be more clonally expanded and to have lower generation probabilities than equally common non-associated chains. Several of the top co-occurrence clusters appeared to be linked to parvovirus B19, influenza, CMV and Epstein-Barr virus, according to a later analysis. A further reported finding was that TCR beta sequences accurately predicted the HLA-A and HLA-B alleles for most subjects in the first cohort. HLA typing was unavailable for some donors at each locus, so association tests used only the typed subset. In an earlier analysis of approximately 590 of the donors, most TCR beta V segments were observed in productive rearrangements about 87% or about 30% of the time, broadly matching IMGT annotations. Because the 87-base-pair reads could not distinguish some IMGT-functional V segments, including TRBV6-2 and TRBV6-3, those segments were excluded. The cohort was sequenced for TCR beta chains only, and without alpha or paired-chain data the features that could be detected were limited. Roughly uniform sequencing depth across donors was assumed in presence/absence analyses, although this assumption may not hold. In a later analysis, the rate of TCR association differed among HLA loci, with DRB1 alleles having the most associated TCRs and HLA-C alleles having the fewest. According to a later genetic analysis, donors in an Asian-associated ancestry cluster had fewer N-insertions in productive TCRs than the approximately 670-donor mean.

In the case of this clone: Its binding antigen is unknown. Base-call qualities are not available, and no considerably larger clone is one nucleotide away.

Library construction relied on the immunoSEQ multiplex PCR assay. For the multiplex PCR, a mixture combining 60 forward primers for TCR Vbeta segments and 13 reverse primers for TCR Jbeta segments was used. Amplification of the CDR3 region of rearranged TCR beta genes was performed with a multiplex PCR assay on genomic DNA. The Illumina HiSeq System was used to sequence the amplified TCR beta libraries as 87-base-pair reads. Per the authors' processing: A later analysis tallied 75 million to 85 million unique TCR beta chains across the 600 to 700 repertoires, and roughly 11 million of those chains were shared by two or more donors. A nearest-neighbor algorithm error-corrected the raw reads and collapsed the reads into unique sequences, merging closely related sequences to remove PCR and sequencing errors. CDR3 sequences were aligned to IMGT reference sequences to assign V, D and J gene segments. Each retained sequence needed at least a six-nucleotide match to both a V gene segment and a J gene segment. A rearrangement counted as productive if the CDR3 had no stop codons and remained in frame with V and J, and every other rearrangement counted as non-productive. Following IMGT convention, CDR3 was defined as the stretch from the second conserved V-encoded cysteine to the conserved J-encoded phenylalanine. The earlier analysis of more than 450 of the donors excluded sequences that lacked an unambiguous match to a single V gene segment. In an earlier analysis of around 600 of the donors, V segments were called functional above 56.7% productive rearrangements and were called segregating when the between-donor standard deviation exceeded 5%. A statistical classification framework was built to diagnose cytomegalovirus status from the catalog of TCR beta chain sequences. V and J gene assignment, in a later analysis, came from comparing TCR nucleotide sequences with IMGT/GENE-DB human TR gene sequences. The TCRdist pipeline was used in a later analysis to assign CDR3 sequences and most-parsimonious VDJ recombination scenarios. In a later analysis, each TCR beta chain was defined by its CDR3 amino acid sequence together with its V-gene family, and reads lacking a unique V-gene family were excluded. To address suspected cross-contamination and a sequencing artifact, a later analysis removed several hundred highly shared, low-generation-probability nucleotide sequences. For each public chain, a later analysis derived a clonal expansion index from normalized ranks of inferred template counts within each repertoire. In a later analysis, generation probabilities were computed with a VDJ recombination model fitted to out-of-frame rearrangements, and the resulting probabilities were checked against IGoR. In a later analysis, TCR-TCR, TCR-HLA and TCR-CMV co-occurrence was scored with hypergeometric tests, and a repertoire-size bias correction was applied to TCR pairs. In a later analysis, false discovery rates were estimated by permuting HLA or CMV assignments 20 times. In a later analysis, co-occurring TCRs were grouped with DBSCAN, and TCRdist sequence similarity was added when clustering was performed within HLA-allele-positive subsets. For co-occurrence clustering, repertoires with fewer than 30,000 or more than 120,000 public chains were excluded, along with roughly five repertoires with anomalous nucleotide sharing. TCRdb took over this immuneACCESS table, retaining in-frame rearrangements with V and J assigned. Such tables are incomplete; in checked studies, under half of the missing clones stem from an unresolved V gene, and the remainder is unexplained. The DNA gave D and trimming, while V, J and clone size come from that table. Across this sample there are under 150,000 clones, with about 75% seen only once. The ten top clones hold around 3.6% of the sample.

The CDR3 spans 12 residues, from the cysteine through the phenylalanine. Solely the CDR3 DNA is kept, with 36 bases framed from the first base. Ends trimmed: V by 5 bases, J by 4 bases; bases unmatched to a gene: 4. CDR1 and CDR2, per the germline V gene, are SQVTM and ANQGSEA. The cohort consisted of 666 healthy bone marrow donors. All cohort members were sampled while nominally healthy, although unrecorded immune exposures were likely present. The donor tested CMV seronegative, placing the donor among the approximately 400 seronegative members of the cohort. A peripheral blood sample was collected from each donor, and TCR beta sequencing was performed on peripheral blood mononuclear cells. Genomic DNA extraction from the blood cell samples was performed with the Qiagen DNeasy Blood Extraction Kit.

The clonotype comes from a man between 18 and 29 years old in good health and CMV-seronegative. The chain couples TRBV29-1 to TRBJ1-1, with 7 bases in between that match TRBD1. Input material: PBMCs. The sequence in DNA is TGCAGCGTTCCGGCAGGGGGCACTGAAGCTTTCTTT. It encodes CSVPAGGTEAFF.